This T cell receptor (beta chain) was found in a study of a mutant IDH1 vaccine in newly diagnosed glioma. Study-wide background: First vaccine doses came 4-6 weeks after radiotherapy alone, or with temozolomide cycles. The treated population exhibited a male proportion of roughly 60%, a female proportion of 37.5%, and a mean age of roughly 39 years. Study results and limitations: Whatever changes occurred in top peripheral T cell clonotypes seemed unrelated to pseudoprogression.

Comments on this clone: Its antigen is still unknown.

Generated by immunoSEQ multiplex PCR, the TCRdb table keeps only in-frame clones and is missing some. The data contain about 56,000 clones, around 86% of them seen just once; the ten biggest clones take up 1.4%. Time point described: week 23, last vaccination. Doses of 300 ug of mutant IDH1 20-mer peptide were given with topical imiquimod. Donors' newly diagnosed IDH1-mutant WHO grade 3 or 4 astrocytomas lacked nuclear ATRX. The CDR3 spans 17 residues. V lost 0 bases and J 1 base, leaving 12 bases between the germline ends. Germline V CDR1 and CDR2: SGHVS, FQNEAQ. The chain joins TRBV7-8 to TRBJ1-4; D is undetermined. Sequencing used PBMCs, obtained from a glioma patient whose treatment included an IDH1 peptide vaccine. This TCR came from a man aged 35 to 55 with glioma. The CDR3 region is CASSLAYGEGTNEKLFF. DNA of the CDR3: TGTGCCAGCAGCTTAGCGTATGGGGAGGGAACTAATGAAAAACTGTTTTTT. The variable domain in full, with the rest retrieved from reference TRBV7-8 and TRBJ1-4, is GAGVSQSPRYKVAKRGQDVALRCDPISGHVSLFWYQQALGQGPEFLTYFQNEAQLDKSGLPSDRFFAERPEGSVSTLKIQRTQQEDSAVYLCASSLAYGEGTNEKLFFGSGTQLSVL.